The clone carrying this T cell receptor (beta chain) was counted at least ten times. The data belong to a study of T cells in Graves' hyperthyroidism and ophthalmopathy. From more than 8 ml of fresh peripheral blood, PBMCs were isolated. The V gene's germline CDR1 is SEHNR and CDR2 FQNEAQ (reference sequence). The CDR3 totals 13 residues. V shed 5 bases and J shed 3 bases, with 10 bases lying between them. Amplification of TCR beta CDR3 regions was performed using RNA transcripts as template. With the HTBI primer set, the TCR CDR3 went through a first round of RT-PCR. TCRdb used MiXCR to reprocess the multiplex PCR reads, holding one entry per CDR3 protein. The sample has hundreds of thousands of distinct CDR3 sequences; just over 35% are singletons.

Sequenced material: blood. The chain couples TRBV7-9 to TRBJ2-5; unclear D gene. This receptor was taken from a woman aged 35 to 49 with Graves' hyperthyroidism. The CDR3 DNA follows: TGTGCCAGCAGCCCCCCCCGGGAAGAGACCCAGTACTTC. It codes for CASSPPREETQYF.